This record covers a single TCR beta chain. The sample comes from a study of shared clonotypes between healthy human individuals. Assay: immunoSEQ multiplex PCR; the TCRdb copy retains only in-frame clones and omits some. The sample carries 2 million to 2.5 million clones, roughly 93% recorded once. The CDR3 consists of 15 residues. Trimming removed 5 bases from V and 1 base from J, with 13 bases in between. Germline CDR1 and CDR2: MDHEN and SYDVKM. This chain links TRBV28 with TRBJ2-3, with a tentative D call TRBD1 (6 bases). The sample comprised naive CD4+ T cells from PBMCs. Indicated subset: CD45RA+ positively selected. The TCR comes from a man younger than 35 in good health. Some clones in this sample may be carry-over from other donors' samples. CDR3 amino acids: CASSPQGLGTDTQYF. The DNA for the CDR3 is TGTGCCAGCAGTCCCCAGGGGCTCGGCACAGATACGCAGTATTTT. Based on the CDR3 plus reference TRBV28 and TRBJ2-3, the full variable domain is DVKVTQSSRYLVKRTGEKVFLECVQDMDHENMFWYRQDPGLGLRLIYFSYDVKMKEKGDIPEGYSVSREKKERFSLILESASTNQTSMYLCASSPQGLGTDTQYFGPGTRLTVL.